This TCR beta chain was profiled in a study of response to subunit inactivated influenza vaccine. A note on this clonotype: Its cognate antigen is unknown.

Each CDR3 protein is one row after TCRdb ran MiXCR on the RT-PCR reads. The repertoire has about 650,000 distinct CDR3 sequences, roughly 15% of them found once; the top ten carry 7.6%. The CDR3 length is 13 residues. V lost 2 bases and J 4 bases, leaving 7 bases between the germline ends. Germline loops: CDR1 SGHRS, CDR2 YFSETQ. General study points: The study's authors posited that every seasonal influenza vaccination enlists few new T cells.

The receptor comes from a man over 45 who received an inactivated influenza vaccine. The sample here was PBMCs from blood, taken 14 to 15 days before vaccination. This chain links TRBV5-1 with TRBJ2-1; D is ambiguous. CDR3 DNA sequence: TGCGCCAGCAGCTTAATACAGTACAATGAGCAGTTCTTC. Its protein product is CASSLIQYNEQFF.